The present T cell receptor (beta chain) was sequenced within a study of human thymus T cells. Some clones are missing from TCRdb's copy, which holds only in-frame ones; the method was immunoSEQ multiplex PCR. The sample includes around 45,000 clones, over 90% of them seen just once. This CDR3 spans 16 amino acids. Per germline, CDR1 SNHLY and CDR2 FYNNEI. Unmatched junction bases numbered 11, after V lost 4 bases and J lost 5 bases. This chain links TRBV2 with TRBJ2-1; 7 bases are a match to TRBD2. The TCR sequence derives from a girl under three years old with a congenital heart defect but otherwise immunologically healthy. Sequenced sample: blood. In nucleotides, the CDR3 is TGTGCCAGCAGTGCCCCTCTAGCGGAGACGAACAATGAGCAGTTCTTC. The encoded protein is CASSAPLAETNNEQFF.